A selection of T cell receptor beta chains follows, all from one sample in a study of blood T cell repertoires in COVID-19. The method was immunoSEQ multiplex PCR; TCRdb's version includes in-frame clones alone and lacks a portion of them. The data contain 30,000 to 40,000 clones, more than 65% of them singletons. Specimen: peripheral blood. The origin of the receptors is a man in his sixties or seventies with COVID-19, enrolled during active disease. Each CDR3 is given with its conserved first and last residue. Each record gives: D gene, V gene, clone size, J gene, CDR3 DNA, CDR3 protein. The D gene is left open where the match is weak. Where a row states a size, it is once, few, many or the class of an expanded clone; other rows omit it.

d_gene: -
v_gene: TRBV6-5
abundance: -
j_gene: TRBJ1-5
CDR3nt: TGTGCCAGCAGTTTAATGCCGTATAGTAGCAATCAGCCCCAGCATTTT
CDR3aa: CASSLMPYSSNQPQHF

d_gene: -
v_gene: TRBV20-1
abundance: -
j_gene: TRBJ1-1
CDR3nt: TGCAGTGCTAGTTCTCTGGAGGGCACTGAAGCTTTCTTT
CDR3aa: CSASSLEGTEAFF

d_gene: -
v_gene: TRBV11-3
abundance: few
j_gene: TRBJ1-5
CDR3nt: TGTGCCAGCAGCTTAGGCCGCGGGGGGAGGGCCGGCAATCAGCCCCAGCATTTT
CDR3aa: CASSLGRGGRAGNQPQHF

d_gene: -
v_gene: TRBV6-6
abundance: -
j_gene: TRBJ2-7
CDR3nt: TGTGCCAGCAGTGGCGGGCTTAGCTCCTACGAGCAGTACTTC
CDR3aa: CASSGGLSSYEQYF

d_gene: -
v_gene: TRBV10-3
abundance: once
j_gene: TRBJ2-2
CDR3nt: TGTGCCATCATGGAGAATCAAAGACGGGGCACCGGGGAGCTGTTTTTT
CDR3aa: CAIMENQRRGTGELFF

d_gene: TRBD1
v_gene: TRBV6-1
abundance: -
j_gene: TRBJ1-2
CDR3nt: TGTGCCAGCAGTGAACAAGGGACAGGGATCCTGGGCTACACCTTC
CDR3aa: CASSEQGTGILGYTF

d_gene: -
v_gene: TRBV7-2
abundance: -
j_gene: TRBJ2-1
CDR3nt: TGTGCCAGCACCACAGGCCCCAAGGAGTTCTTC
CDR3aa: CASTTGPKEFF

d_gene: TRBD2
v_gene: TRBV5-5
abundance: -
j_gene: TRBJ2-1
CDR3nt: TGTGCCAGCACCCCGGGACTAGCGGGAGTCGCCTACAATGAGCAGTTCTTC
CDR3aa: CASTPGLAGVAYNEQFF

d_gene: TRBD1
v_gene: TRBV7-3
abundance: -
j_gene: TRBJ1-1
CDR3nt: TGTGCCAGCAGCCGAGGACAGGGCAACACTGAAGCTTTCTTT
CDR3aa: CASSRGQGNTEAFF

d_gene: -
v_gene: TRBV7-2
abundance: -
j_gene: TRBJ1-5
CDR3nt: TGTGCCAGCAGCCTACACAGGGATCAGCCCCAGCATTTT
CDR3aa: CASSLHRDQPQHF

d_gene: -
v_gene: TRBV29-1
abundance: -
j_gene: TRBJ1-1
CDR3nt: TGCAGCGGTATCTACAGCGGGAACACTGAAGCTTTCTTT
CDR3aa: CSGIYSGNTEAFF

d_gene: -
v_gene: TRBV7-2
abundance: -
j_gene: TRBJ2-7
CDR3nt: TGTGCCAGCAGCTCGCGGGGCATTGGAGACCTACGCTACGAGCAGTACTTC
CDR3aa: CASSSRGIGDLRYEQYF

d_gene: -
v_gene: TRBV2
abundance: -
j_gene: TRBJ1-6
CDR3nt: TGTGCCTTCCGTACAGGGTTGGGTAAAGATTCACCCCTCCACTTT
CDR3aa: CAFRTGLGKDSPLHF

d_gene: -
v_gene: TRBV18
abundance: -
j_gene: TRBJ1-1
CDR3nt: TGTGCCAGCTCACCCCAACCGGTGGGGAGGGCTGAAGCTTTCTTT
CDR3aa: CASSPQPVGRAEAFF

d_gene: -
v_gene: TRBV7-8
abundance: few
j_gene: TRBJ2-7
CDR3nt: TGTGCCAGCAGCCTAGGGCCAGAGGTGGGCGAGCAGTACTTC
CDR3aa: CASSLGPEVGEQYF

d_gene: -
v_gene: TRBV12-3/TRBV12-4
abundance: once
j_gene: TRBJ1-5
CDR3nt: TGTGCCAGCAGGACAGGCAGCAATCAGCCCCAGCATTTT
CDR3aa: CASRTGSNQPQHF

d_gene: -
v_gene: TRBV29-1
abundance: -
j_gene: TRBJ2-7
CDR3nt: TGCAGCGCCCCCCCAGGACAGCAATGCTACGAGCAGTACTTC
CDR3aa: CSAPPGQQCYEQYF

d_gene: -
v_gene: TRBV21-1
abundance: -
j_gene: TRBJ1-5
CDR3nt: TGTGCCAGAGCGTACAGGGAGTACAATCAGCCCCAGCATTTT
CDR3aa: CARAYREYNQPQHF

d_gene: TRBD1
v_gene: TRBV10-3
abundance: -
j_gene: TRBJ2-7
CDR3nt: TGTGCCATCAGTCCGGGACAGGGATCCCAGTACGAGCAGTACTTC
CDR3aa: CAISPGQGSQYEQYF

d_gene: -
v_gene: TRBV3-1/TRBV3-2
abundance: once
j_gene: TRBJ1-3
CDR3nt: TGTGCCAGCAGCCAAACGGGTGGAAACACCATATATTTT
CDR3aa: CASSQTGGNTIYF

d_gene: -
v_gene: TRBV11-3
abundance: few
j_gene: TRBJ2-2
CDR3nt: TGTGCCAGCAGCTTGCGCCAGGGTGGCGGCACCGGGGAGCTGTTTTTT
CDR3aa: CASSLRQGGGTGELFF

d_gene: -
v_gene: TRBV2
abundance: -
j_gene: TRBJ2-7
CDR3nt: TGTGCTTCGCAGCCATACCCAGGGGGGACCTACGAGCAGTACTTC
CDR3aa: CASQPYPGGTYEQYF

d_gene: -
v_gene: TRBV10-3
abundance: -
j_gene: TRBJ1-6
CDR3nt: TGTGCCATCAGTGATCAGGGGCTGAGTTCACCCCTCCACTTT
CDR3aa: CAISDQGLSSPLHF